This T cell receptor (beta chain) was found in a study of Ad26.COV2.S vaccination and SARS-CoV-2 variants. Study at large: The study gave Ad26.COV2.S intramuscularly, once or twice 56 days apart.

Treatment described: approximately 18 received Ad26.COV2.S at low or high dose, single or two shots; 5 received placebo; per-sample allocation not given. Samples came from day 63 after the first vaccine or placebo injection. Study-level results: Whether participants received vaccine or placebo, their non-spike TCR breadth was similar.

Produced via immunoSEQ multiplex PCR; TCRdb's table is partial and in-frame only. In the table there are hundreds of thousands of clones, roughly 84% of which are singletons. CDR1 KGHDR and CDR2 SFDVKD come from the germline V gene. V lost 7 bases to trimming and J lost 7 bases, with 7 bases between them. The CDR3 is 11 residues long. Of note for this clone: The antigen remains undetermined.

V usage is TRBV24-1 and J usage is TRBJ2-1; TRBD2 might be the D (6 bases). The sample was peripheral blood, taken in a trial of Ad26.COV2.S vaccine versus placebo. This receptor was identified in a person between 18 and 65 years old who received the Ad26.COV2.S COVID-19 vaccine or a placebo. CDR3 loop: CATSRGNEQFF. In DNA, the CDR3 is TGTGCCACCAGCCGGGGGAATGAGCAGTTCTTC.